Listed below are T cell receptor beta chains from one sample, sequenced in a study of human T cells and chemical hapten exposure. TCRdb used MiXCR to reprocess the RACE reads, holding one entry per CDR3 protein. The data show 80,000 to 100,000 distinct CDR3 sequences, approximately 9.9% seen once. The sample in question was whole blood, obtained in connection with sensitization to the hapten diphenylcyclopropenone (DPC). These receptor sequences come from a woman between 40 and 55 years old with alopecia areata. Some clones in this sample may be carry-over from other donors' samples. CDR3s include the opening cysteine and the closing phenylalanine or tryptophan. The order of the fields is V gene, J gene, D gene, clone size, CDR3 protein, CDR3 DNA. The D gene is left open where the match is weak. Clone size is stated in some rows and not others, as once, few, many or a class when expanded.

v_gene: TRBV28; j_gene: TRBJ1-5; d_gene: TRBD1; abundance: NA; CDR3aa: CASSQGGATQPQHF; CDR3nt: TGTGCCAGCAGCCAGGGGGGGGCGACTCAGCCCCAGCATTTT
v_gene: TRBV29-1; j_gene: TRBJ1-4; d_gene: NA; abundance: many; CDR3aa: CSVGQGMDEKLFF; CDR3nt: TGCAGCGTGGGGCAGGGGATGGATGAAAAACTGTTTTTT
v_gene: TRBV25-1; j_gene: TRBJ1-5; d_gene: NA; abundance: many; CDR3aa: CASRTDSNQPQHF; CDR3nt: TGTGCCAGCAGGACTGATAGCAATCAGCCCCAGCATTTT
v_gene: TRBV5-1; j_gene: TRBJ1-6; d_gene: TRBD1; abundance: many; CDR3aa: CASSLEGAGYSYNSPLHF; CDR3nt: TGCGCCAGCAGCTTGGAGGGGGCAGGCTACTCCTATAATTCACCCCTCCACTTT
v_gene: TRBV29-1; j_gene: TRBJ1-4; d_gene: TRBD1; abundance: many; CDR3aa: CSVTTTGGVGEKLFF; CDR3nt: TGCAGCGTGACTACTACAGGGGGCGTGGGTGAAAAACTGTTTTTT
v_gene: TRBV14; j_gene: TRBJ2-1; d_gene: TRBD2; abundance: NA; CDR3aa: CASSSRRTSGGAYNEQFF; CDR3nt: TGTGCCAGCAGCTCAAGAAGGACTAGCGGGGGGGCCTACAATGAGCAGTTCTTC
v_gene: TRBV12-3/TRBV12-4; j_gene: TRBJ2-3; d_gene: TRBD2; abundance: few; CDR3aa: CASRQLAGEDTQYF; CDR3nt: TGTGCCAGCAGACAACTAGCGGGGGAAGATACGCAGTATTTT
v_gene: TRBV12-3/TRBV12-4; j_gene: TRBJ1-5; d_gene: NA; abundance: few; CDR3aa: CASSFVGGGGPQHF; CDR3nt: TGTGCCAGCAGTTTCGTAGGGGGAGGTGGGCCCCAGCATTTT
v_gene: TRBV6-5; j_gene: TRBJ1-1; d_gene: NA; abundance: many; CDR3aa: CASRPTGNTEAFF; CDR3nt: TGTGCCAGCAGGCCGACAGGGAACACTGAAGCTTTCTTT
v_gene: TRBV30; j_gene: TRBJ2-7; d_gene: NA; abundance: NA; CDR3aa: CAGAGFSYEQYF; CDR3nt: TGTGCCGGGGCGGGTTTCTCCTACGAGCAGTACTTC
v_gene: TRBV20-1; j_gene: TRBJ1-5; d_gene: NA; abundance: NA; CDR3aa: CSARDNTGQVNQPQHF; CDR3nt: TGCAGTGCTAGAGACAATACAGGGCAGGTAAATCAGCCCCAGCATTTT